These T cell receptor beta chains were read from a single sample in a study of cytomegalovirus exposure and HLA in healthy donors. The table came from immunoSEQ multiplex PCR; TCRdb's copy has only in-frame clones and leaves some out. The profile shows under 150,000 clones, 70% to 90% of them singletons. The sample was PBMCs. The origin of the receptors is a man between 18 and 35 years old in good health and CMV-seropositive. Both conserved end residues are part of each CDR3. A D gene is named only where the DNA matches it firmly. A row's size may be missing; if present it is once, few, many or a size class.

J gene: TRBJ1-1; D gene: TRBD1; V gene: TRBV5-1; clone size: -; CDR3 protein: CASSLGFGQERISEAFF; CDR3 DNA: TGCGCCAGCAGCTTGGGATTTGGACAGGAGCGGATCTCTGAAGCTTTCTTT
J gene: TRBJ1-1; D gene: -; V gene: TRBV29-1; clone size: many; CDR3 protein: CSVVRGTANTEAFF; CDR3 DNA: TGCAGCGTTGTTAGGGGGACCGCGAACACTGAAGCTTTCTTT
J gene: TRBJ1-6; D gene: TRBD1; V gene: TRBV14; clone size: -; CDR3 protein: CASSQDRQGATYNSPLHF; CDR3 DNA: TGTGCCAGCAGCCAAGATAGGCAGGGGGCTACCTATAATTCACCCCTCCACTTT
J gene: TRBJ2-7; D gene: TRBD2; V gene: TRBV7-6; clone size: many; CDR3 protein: CASSPSGGGESIEQYF; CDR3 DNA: TGTGCCAGCAGTCCTAGCGGCGGGGGTGAGTCAATTGAGCAGTACTTC
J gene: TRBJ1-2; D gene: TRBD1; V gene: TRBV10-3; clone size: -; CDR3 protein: CAIKPGGASNYGYTF; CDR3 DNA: TGTGCCATCAAACCAGGGGGCGCCTCTAACTATGGCTACACCTTC
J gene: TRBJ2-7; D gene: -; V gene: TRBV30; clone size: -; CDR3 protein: CAWRGLGETYEQYF; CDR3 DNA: TGTGCCTGGAGAGGCCTAGGGGAAACATACGAGCAGTACTTC
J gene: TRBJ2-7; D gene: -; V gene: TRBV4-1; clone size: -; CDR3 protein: CASSASGTVGSYEQYF; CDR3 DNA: TGCGCCAGCAGCGCTTCGGGAACAGTTGGCTCCTACGAGCAGTACTTC
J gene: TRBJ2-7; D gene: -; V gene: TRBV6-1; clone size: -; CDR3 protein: CASSEELIWTATYEQYF; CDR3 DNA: TGTGCCAGCAGTGAAGAATTGATTTGGACAGCCACCTACGAGCAGTACTTC
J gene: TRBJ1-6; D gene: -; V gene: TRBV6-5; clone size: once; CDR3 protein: CASSYSLASYNSPLHF; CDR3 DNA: TGTGCCAGCAGTTACTCCTTAGCCTCCTATAATTCACCCCTCCACTTT
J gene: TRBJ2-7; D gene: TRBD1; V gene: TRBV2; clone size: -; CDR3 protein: CASRGQGSYEQYF; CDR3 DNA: TGTGCCAGCAGGGGACAGGGGAGCTACGAGCAGTACTTC
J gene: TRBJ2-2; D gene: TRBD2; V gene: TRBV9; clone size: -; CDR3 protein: CASSPGGLGFRELFF; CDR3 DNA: TGTGCCAGCAGCCCGGGGGGGCTTGGTTTCAGGGAGCTGTTTTTT
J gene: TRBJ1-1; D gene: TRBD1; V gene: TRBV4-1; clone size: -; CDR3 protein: CASSQPGQGGDGAFF; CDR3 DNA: TGCGCCAGCAGCCAACCGGGACAGGGGGGAGATGGAGCTTTCTTT
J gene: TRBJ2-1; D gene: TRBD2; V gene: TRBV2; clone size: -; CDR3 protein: CASSAGLASYNEQFF; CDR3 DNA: TGTGCCAGCAGCGCGGGACTAGCGTCCTACAATGAGCAGTTCTTC
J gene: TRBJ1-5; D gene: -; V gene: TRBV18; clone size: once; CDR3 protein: CASSRAFRTDSNQPQHF; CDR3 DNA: TGTGCCAGCTCACGGGCTTTCAGGACAGATAGCAATCAGCCCCAGCATTTT
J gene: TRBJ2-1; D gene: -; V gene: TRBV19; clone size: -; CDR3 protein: CASSETRAEQFF; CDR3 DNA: TGTGCCAGTAGCGAGACACGTGCCGAGCAGTTCTTC
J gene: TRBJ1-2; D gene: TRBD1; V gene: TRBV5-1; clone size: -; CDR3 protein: CASSLGTGGAYGYTF; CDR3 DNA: TGCGCCAGCAGCCTAGGGACAGGGGGGGCCTATGGCTACACCTTC
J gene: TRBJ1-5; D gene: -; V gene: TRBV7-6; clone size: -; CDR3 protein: CASSPPGFRQPQHF; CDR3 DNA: TGTGCCAGCAGCCCCCCGGGGTTTCGTCAGCCCCAGCATTTT
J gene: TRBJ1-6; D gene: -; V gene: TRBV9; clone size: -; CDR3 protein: CASSVGGSSSPLHF; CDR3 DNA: TGTGCCAGCAGCGTAGGAGGGTCGAGTTCACCCCTCCACTTT
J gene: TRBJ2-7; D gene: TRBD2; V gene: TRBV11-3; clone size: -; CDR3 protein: CASSLLPRTSSYEQYF; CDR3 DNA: TGTGCCAGCAGCTTACTCCCCCGGACTAGCTCCTACGAGCAGTACTTC
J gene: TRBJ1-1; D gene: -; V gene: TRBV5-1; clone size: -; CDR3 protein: CASSLVVGADRNTEAFF; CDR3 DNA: TGCGCCAGCAGCTTGGTGGTGGGGGCGGACCGGAACACTGAAGCTTTCTTT
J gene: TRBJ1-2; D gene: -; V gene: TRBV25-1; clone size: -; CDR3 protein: CASSEFGSANYGYTF; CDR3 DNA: TGTGCCAGCAGTGAATTCGGCAGCGCTAACTATGGCTACACCTTC
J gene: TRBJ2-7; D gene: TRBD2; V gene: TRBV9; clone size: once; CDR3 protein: CASSVSATPGLGSYEQYF; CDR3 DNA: TGTGCCAGCAGCGTATCCGCCACTCCGGGACTAGGGTCCTACGAGCAGTACTTC
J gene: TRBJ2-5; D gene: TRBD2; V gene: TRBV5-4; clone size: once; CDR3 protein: CASSLESGGAQETQYF; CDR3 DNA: TGTGCCAGCAGCTTGGAAAGCGGGGGGGCCCAGGAGACCCAGTACTTC
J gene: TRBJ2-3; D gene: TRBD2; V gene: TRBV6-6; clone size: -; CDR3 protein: CASSYSRGGTDTQYF; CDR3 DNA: TGTGCCAGCAGTTACTCGCGGGGGGGCACAGATACGCAGTATTTT
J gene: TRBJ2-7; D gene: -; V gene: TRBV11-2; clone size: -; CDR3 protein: CASSQLYREGEQYF; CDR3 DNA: TGTGCCAGCAGCCAGCTATACAGGGAAGGCGAGCAGTACTTC
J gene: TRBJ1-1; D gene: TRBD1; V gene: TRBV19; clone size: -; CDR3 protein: CASSIRPGTGREGRTEAFF; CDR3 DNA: TGTGCCAGTAGTATACGCCCAGGGACAGGCCGTGAGGGGAGGACTGAAGCTTTCTTT
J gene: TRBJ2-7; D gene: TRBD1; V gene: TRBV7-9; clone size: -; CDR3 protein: CASSPTGDTYEQYF; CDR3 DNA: TGTGCCAGCAGCCCGACAGGGGACACCTACGAGCAGTACTTC
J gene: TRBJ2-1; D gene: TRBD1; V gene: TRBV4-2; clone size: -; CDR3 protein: CASSQDLGTGVQDNEQFF; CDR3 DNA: TGTGCCAGCAGCCAAGATCTAGGGACAGGGGTTCAAGACAATGAGCAGTTCTTC
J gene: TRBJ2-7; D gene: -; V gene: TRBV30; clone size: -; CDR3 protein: CAWSRGGTQTYEQYF; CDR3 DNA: TGTGCCTGGAGTCGGGGCGGGACCCAAACCTACGAGCAGTACTTC
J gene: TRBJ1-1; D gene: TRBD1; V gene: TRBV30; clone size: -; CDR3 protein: CAWSPLAGGVTEAFF; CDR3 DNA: TGTGCCTGGAGTCCCCTGGCAGGGGGAGTCACTGAAGCTTTCTTT
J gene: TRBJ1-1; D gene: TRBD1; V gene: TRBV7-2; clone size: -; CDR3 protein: CASSLNAGDRSPFF; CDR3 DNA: TGTGCCAGCAGCTTAAATGCGGGGGACAGGAGTCCTTTCTTT
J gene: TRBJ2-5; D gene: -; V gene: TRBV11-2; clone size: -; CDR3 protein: CASSSEETQYF; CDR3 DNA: TGTGCCAGCAGCTCAGAAGAGACCCAGTACTTC
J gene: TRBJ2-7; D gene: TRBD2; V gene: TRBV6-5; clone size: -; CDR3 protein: CASSYASSGSYEQYF; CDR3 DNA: TGTGCCAGCAGTTACGCCTCTAGCGGCTCCTACGAGCAGTACTTC
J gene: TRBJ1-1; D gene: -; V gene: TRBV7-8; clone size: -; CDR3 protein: CASRENAGPIEAFF; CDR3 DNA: TGTGCCAGCAGAGAGAACGCGGGACCCATTGAAGCTTTCTTT
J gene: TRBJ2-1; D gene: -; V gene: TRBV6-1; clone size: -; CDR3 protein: CASSEGGPYNEQFF; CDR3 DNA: TGTGCCAGCAGTGAGGGGGGTCCCTACAATGAGCAGTTCTTC
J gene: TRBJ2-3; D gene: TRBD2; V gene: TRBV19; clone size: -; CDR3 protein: CASSPLMGLAEGRRDTQYF; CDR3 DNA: TGTGCCAGTAGCCCTTTGATGGGACTAGCGGAGGGCCGCCGAGATACGCAGTATTTT
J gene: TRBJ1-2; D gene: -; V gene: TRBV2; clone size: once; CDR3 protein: CASSEGQNYGYTF; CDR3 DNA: TGTGCCAGCAGTGAGGGGCAAAACTATGGCTACACCTTC
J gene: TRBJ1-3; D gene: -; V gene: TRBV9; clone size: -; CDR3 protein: CASRGGGHRSGNTIYF; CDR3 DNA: TGTGCCAGCAGGGGAGGGGGACACCGCTCTGGAAACACCATATATTTT
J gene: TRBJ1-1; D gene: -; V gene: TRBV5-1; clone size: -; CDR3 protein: CASSLVDTRGNEAFF; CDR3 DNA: TGCGCCAGCAGCTTGGTTGACACCCGGGGTAATGAAGCTTTCTTT